A single sample is the source of the 24 T cell receptor beta chains below, sequenced in a study of immunodeficiency. Assay used: immunoSEQ multiplex PCR; TCRdb lists only in-frame clones, some missing. The repertoire holds roughly 3,400 clones, with around 89% as singletons. The specimen sequenced was CD8+ T cells from blood. Receptors originate from a human donor in good health.

The rearrangement joins TRBV27 to TRBJ2-3; a weak D match, TRBD2 (7 bases). Germline lookup yields CDR1 MNHEY and CDR2 SMNVEV (reference sequence). Trimming shortened V by 2 bases and J by 1 base, and 19 bases separated the two germline ends. The CDR3 is 18 amino acids. Written as DNA, the CDR3 is TGTGCCAGCAGTTTAGTTTTGCGGGGGCCAACTGGCACAGATACGCAGTATTTT. Protein: CASSLVLRGPTGTDTQYF.

The chain links TRBV5-6 to TRBJ2-1; 7 bases agree with TRBD2. V shed 4 bases and J 0 bases; nucleotides not matched to a gene: 7. Germline V gene sequence: CDR1 SGHDT, CDR2 YYEEEE. The CDR3 runs 16 residues. CDR3 sequence (DNA): TGTGCCAGCAGCCCTCCAGGCGGGAGCTCCTACAATGAGCAGTTCTTC. Residues: CASSPPGGSSYNEQFF.

The V gene is TRBV30, the J gene TRBJ2-1, with D unclear. CDR3 length: 13 residues. V was cut by 7 bases and J by 6 bases, with 16 bases left in between. From germline, CDR1 is GTSNPN and CDR2 SVGIG (reference sequence). The CDR3 here is CASSIGMANEQFF. DNA for the CDR3: TGTGCCTCCTCCATCGGAATGGCCAATGAGCAGTTCTTC.

The gene calls are TRBV7-9 and TRBJ2-5; 8 bases line up with TRBD1. V trimming: 5 bases; J trimming: 5 bases; junction bases outside the gene matches: 7. This CDR3 comprises 14 residues. The germline gives CDR1 SEHNR, CDR2 FQNEAQ (reference sequence). CDR3 in amino acids: CASSADRGRETQYF. The CDR3 DNA follows: TGTGCCAGCAGCGCTGACAGGGGAAGGGAGACCCAGTACTTC.

V usage is TRBV10-1 and J usage is TRBJ2-2; D is ambiguous. V was clipped by 2 bases and J by 3 bases, with 4 bases between them. The germline V gene has CDR1 WNHNN and CDR2 SYGVQD (reference sequence). The length of the CDR3 is 13 residues. CDR3 sequence: CASSERDTGELFF. CDR3 sequence (DNA): TGCGCCAGCAGTGAGAGAGACACCGGGGAGCTGTTTTTT.

This rearrangement joins TRBV19 to TRBJ1-1; TRBD1 aligns across 9 bases. The CDR3 spans 13 residues. With V trimmed by 8 bases and J by 0 bases, 1 base remained unmatched. Germline-derived CDR1 and CDR2 are LNHDA and SQIVND (reference sequence). The CDR3 is CASGTGLNTEAFF. CDR3 DNA: TGTGCCAGTGGGACAGGGCTGAACACTGAAGCTTTCTTT.

The chain is built from TRBV29-1 and TRBJ1-2; D may be TRBD1 (5 bases). The V end lost 7 bases, the J end lost 8 bases, and 20 bases lay between the germline ends. Germline lookup yields CDR1 SQVTM and CDR2 ANQGSEA. CDR3 size: 13 residues. The CDR3 DNA sequence: TGCAGCGCCCCCCGAGTCGGGGGGAAAGGCTACACCTTC. This codes for CSAPRVGGKGYTF.

This chain connects TRBV6-6 to TRBJ2-1; TRBD2 agrees at 8 bases. CDR1 and CDR2 from the germline V gene are MNHNY and SVGAGI (reference sequence). The trim removed 2 bases at V and 0 bases at J, leaving 3 bases unmatched. This CDR3 has 16 amino acids. The CDR3 nucleotides are TGTGCCAGCAGTTACACTAGCGGAACCTCCTACAATGAGCAGTTCTTC. Amino acid sequence: CASSYTSGTSYNEQFF.

CDR3 sequence reads: CASSQDDASGTEQYF. CDR3 in DNA: TGTGCCAGCAGCCAGGATGACGCCTCCGGTACCGAGCAGTACTTC. The V and J genes are TRBV4-2 and TRBJ2-7; D is uncertain. Germline-derived CDR1 and CDR2 are LGHNA and YNFKEQ. Trimming pared 3 bases from V and 6 bases from J, leaving 18 bases between. The CDR3 runs to 15 residues.

The chain is built from TRBV4-1 and TRBJ2-3; 9 positions agree with TRBD2. CDR3 length: 18 amino acids. Per germline, CDR1 MGHRA and CDR2 YSYEKL. V shed 2 bases and J 2 bases; nucleotides not matched to a gene: 11. CDR3: CASSQYGSLAGITDTQYF. Here the CDR3 DNA reads TGCGCCAGCAGCCAATATGGGTCCCTAGCGGGGATCACAGATACGCAGTATTTT.

The chain couples TRBV7-8 to TRBJ1-1, with D perhaps matching TRBD1 (5 bases). The CDR3 consists of 14 residues. CDR1 and CDR2 (germline): SGHVS, FQNEAQ. Trimming took 5 bases from V and 7 from J, leaving 17 bases between them. Written as DNA, the CDR3 is TGTGCCAGCAGCACGGGACCTTATGCGGGTGAAGCTTTCTTT. Translation gives CASSTGPYAGEAFF. Variable domain in full (rest from reference TRBV7-8 and TRBJ1-1): GAGVSQSPRYKVAKRGQDVALRCDPISGHVSLFWYQQALGQGPEFLTYFQNEAQLDKSGLPSDRFFAERPEGSVSTLKIQRTQQEDSAVYLCASSTGPYAGEAFFGQGTRLTVV.

The chain carries TRBV29-1 and TRBJ2-2, with a weak D call TRBD2 (6 bases). V shed 6 bases and J shed 5 bases, with 19 bases lying between them. Germline CDR1 reads SQVTM; CDR2 reads ANQGSEA. The CDR3 extends over 15 amino acids. The CDR3 coding sequence is TGCAGCGTCCCCCTTACCGGGACTTCAACCGGGGAGCTGTTTTTT. This encodes CSVPLTGTSTGELFF.

V is TRBV6-1 and J is TRBJ2-6, with 7 bases matching TRBD1. Trimming cost V 4 bases and J 2 bases; bases outside gene matches: 5. Germline values: CDR1 MNHNS, CDR2 SASEGT. This CDR3 comprises 16 residues. CDR3 DNA: TGTGCCAGCAGTGTCCTGGGGACAGCTGGGGCCAACGTCCTGACTTTC. It translates to CASSVLGTAGANVLTF.

This chain joins TRBV5-6 and TRBJ2-7; the D gene is possibly TRBD1 (6 bases). Germline V CDR1 and CDR2: SGHDT, YYEEEE. V was pared by 4 bases and J by 6 bases, with 14 bases between. This CDR3 is built from 13 residues. DNA of the CDR3: TGTGCCAGCAGCCACCCTGGGGGCTCCGAGCAGTACTTC. Its translation is CASSHPGGSEQYF.

V gene TRBV4-1 combines with J gene TRBJ2-1; TRBD1 is a possible D gene (6 bases). CDR3 length equals 15 residues. CDR1 and CDR2 from the germline V gene are MGHRA and YSYEKL. Trimming shortened V by 1 base and J by 4 bases, and 11 bases separated the two germline ends. The CDR3 bases are TGCGCCAGCAGCCAAGGCCCCACAGGGTACAATGAGCAGTTCTTC. It translates to CASSQGPTGYNEQFF.

The table lists this clone with a count of one. The V gene is TRBV19, the J gene TRBJ2-4, with 7 nucleotides matching TRBD2. V trimming: 1 base; J trimming: 11 bases; junction bases outside the gene matches: 8. The CDR3 extends over 14 amino acids. The V gene's germline CDR1 is LNHDA and CDR2 SQIVND (reference sequence). The CDR3 sequence: CASSIVATGGLQYF. As DNA, the CDR3 is TGTGCCAGTAGTATAGTAGCTACGGGGGGTCTTCAGTACTTC.

This sequence joins TRBV15 and TRBJ2-7, with D perhaps matching TRBD2 (5 bases). This CDR3 region has 15 residues. Germline assignment: CDR1 LNHNV and CDR2 YYDKDF (reference sequence). Between the trimmed V and J ends, which lost 5 bases and 5 bases, there was a span of 19 bases. The chain's CDR3 is CATSRGFGVSDEQYF. In DNA form, the CDR3 reads TGTGCCACCAGCCGAGGGTTTGGGGTCTCGGACGAGCAGTACTTC.

The chain has TRBV7-3 and TRBJ2-7; D gene uncertain. Germline V gene sequence: CDR1 SGHTA, CDR2 FQGTGA. The CDR3 is 13 residues long. Trimming stripped 6 bases from V and 1 base from J, with 10 bases between. The CDR3 region has the DNA TGTGCCAGCAGGCCAGACGGGTCCTACGAGCAGTACTTC. Its protein product is CASRPDGSYEQYF.

The rearrangement uses TRBV9 and TRBJ2-1; 10 nucleotides align to TRBD1. Per the germline V gene, CDR1 is SGDLS and CDR2 is YYNGEE. The J segment lost 1 base and the V segment lost 0 bases, leaving 10 bases of the junction unmatched. This CDR3 spans 19 amino acids. CDR3 in DNA: TGTGCCAGCAGCGTAGTCTCCACCGGGACAGGGGCGTCCTACAATGAGCAGTTCTTC. It is translated as CASSVVSTGTGASYNEQFF.

The V call is TRBV7-9, the J call TRBJ1-5; D remains unclear. The CDR3 spans 15 residues. Deletions cut 6 bases from V and 7 bases from J, with 19 bases between. The germline V gene has CDR1 SEHNR and CDR2 FQNEAQ (reference sequence). In DNA form, the CDR3 reads TGTGCCAGCAGTCCCATCGGAGAGGGTCGGCAGCCCCAGCATTTT. This translates into CASSPIGEGRQPQHF.

This clone has a handful of counts. The chain joins TRBV19 to TRBJ2-3; no firm D call. V was shortened by 5 bases and J by 1 base, with 10 bases between the two germline ends. The germline V gene has CDR1 LNHDA and CDR2 SQIVND (reference sequence). CDR3 length: 14 residues. CDR3 sequence reads: CASSDNSGTDTQYF. Here the CDR3 DNA reads TGTGCCAGTAGTGACAACTCGGGCACAGATACGCAGTATTTT.

This clone was counted once. The chain has TRBV5-6 and TRBJ2-7; TRBD1 or TRBD2 may be the D gene (5 bases each). CDR1 and CDR2 from the germline V gene are SGHDT and YYEEEE. This CDR3 region has 12 residues. V was clipped by 0 bases and J by 5 bases, with 6 bases between them. The CDR3 region has the DNA TGTGCCAGCAGCTTGGGAGGGGACGAGCAGTACTTC. Amino acid sequence: CASSLGGDEQYF.

In its sample, this clone was seen once. The V call is TRBV5-6, the J call TRBJ1-1, with D maybe TRBD1 (5 bases). V was shortened by 3 bases and J by 0 bases, with 15 bases between the two germline ends. This CDR3 comprises 16 residues. Germline lookup yields CDR1 SGHDT and CDR2 YYEEEE. The DNA for the CDR3 is TGTGCCAGCAGCTGGGTTACGGGGACGGTGAACACTGAAGCTTTCTTT. It codes for CASSWVTGTVNTEAFF.

This clone was found once. This chain connects TRBV27 to TRBJ2-3; D is perhaps TRBD1 or TRBD2 (5 bases each). Germline loops: CDR1 MNHEY, CDR2 SMNVEV (reference sequence). V gave up 4 bases and J gave up 5 bases, with 16 bases separating them. This CDR3 spans 15 amino acids. The CDR3 nucleotides are TGTGCCAGCAGTTCCGGGACCCTCTTGGGAGATACGCAGTATTTT. The encoded protein is CASSSGTLLGDTQYF.